This T cell receptor beta chain stems from a study of blood T cell repertoires in COVID-19 (TCRdb year 2020). Regarding the study in general: Samples covering the acute and convalescent phases of COVID-19 were provided by collaborators in the United States, Italy and Spain. The prospective study material was composed of cDNA or gDNA derived from T cells, B-cell-depleted T cells, or PBMCs. A freely available public database, intended as a resource for researchers studying the immune response to SARS-CoV-2, is where the repertoires were released. The dataset comprised deeply sampled blood TCRbeta repertoires from subjects exposed to, actively infected with, or recovered from COVID-19. The samples were drawn from the first 160 participants of the ongoing ImmuneRACE study and from more than 1,000 subjects provided by 6 global collaborators. Where available, HLA class I and class II types were obtained from metadata supplied by the sample provider rather than from assay-based typing. The sample metadata nearly always contained a de-identified subject ID, COVID-19 status, age in years and sex. General study outcomes and caveats: The quantity of clinical and demographic metadata differed by source and by participant and was supplied without curation.

Whole blood was collected in K2EDTA tubes by collaborating institutions according to the institutions' own protocols. For TCRbeta analysis, collaborator samples were shipped as frozen whole blood, as isolated PBMCs, or as DNA extracted from either sample type. The immunoSEQ Assay, a bias-controlled multiplex PCR, was used to amplify TCRbeta CDR3 regions from genomic DNA. Turning to the authors' computational methods: Within the assay, amplification of reference gene primers was used to estimate how many nucleated cells each sample contained. Sequence reads were collapsed and filtered to measure the absolute abundance of every unique TCRbeta CDR3 rearrangement. For each sample, productive Simpson clonality was calculated as the square root of Simpson's diversity index over productive rearrangements. In TCRdb, the immuneACCESS table is reduced to in-frame sequences with V and J assigned. These tables do not hold every clone; where another copy was compared, an unresolved V gene accounts for under half, and the others remain unexplained. V, J and clone size were drawn from that table, and D and trimming were deduced from the DNA. This sample comprises a few hundred thousand clones, roughly 90% of them detected only once. The ten largest clones take up approximately 2.4% of the sample.

The CDR1 and CDR2 encoded by the germline V gene (reference sequence) are LNHDA and SQIVND. Trimming at the junction amounts to 10 bases on V and 1 base on J, and the germline ends lie 8 bases apart. The CDR3 measures 13 amino acids from cysteine to phenylalanine. The retained sequence is limited to the CDR3, 39 bases, with the frame set at the first base. This clone was seen more than once but under ten times. Its antigen is unknown. Qualities for individual bases were not recorded, and no much larger clone is one base off. Here the chain combines TRBV19 and TRBJ1-6; the D gene cannot be named for sure. The sequenced sample was peripheral blood. The clonotype originates from a man in his late teens or twenties with active or convalescent COVID-19. CDR3 region: CATAGSYNSPLHF. The DNA sequence is as follows: TGTGCCACCGCGGGATCCTATAATTCACCCCTCCACTTT. Reference TRBV19 and TRBJ1-6 genes cover what lies past the CDR3, so the full variable domain is DGGITQSPKYLFRKEGQNVTLSCEQNLNHDAMYWYRQDPGQGLRLIYYSQIVNDFQKGDIAEGYSVSREKKESFPLTVTSAQKNPTAFYLCATAGSYNSPLHFGNGTRLTVT.